This T cell receptor (beta chain) stems from a study of blood T cell repertoires in COVID-19. The repertoire was sequenced with immunoSEQ multiplex PCR; TCRdb's copy has only in-frame clones and lacks some. Among about 160,000 clones listed, approximately 92% were seen once. Per germline, CDR1 LNHDA and CDR2 SQIVND (reference sequence). There are 12 residues in the CDR3. V shed 4 bases and J 9 bases; nucleotides not matched to a gene: 3. What was sequenced was peripheral blood. This receptor was identified in a woman in her fifties or sixties with acute or convalescent COVID-19. The chain couples TRBV19 to TRBJ2-1; 7 bases are shared with TRBD2. CDR3 bases: TGTGCCAGTAGTAAGACTAGCACTGAGCAGTTCTTC. Its protein is CASSKTSTEQFF. Looking up the rest from reference TRBV19 and TRBJ2-1 gives the full variable domain: DGGITQSPKYLFRKEGQNVTLSCEQNLNHDAMYWYRQDPGQGLRLIYYSQIVNDFQKGDIAEGYSVSREKKESFPLTVTSAQKNPTAFYLCASSKTSTEQFFGPGTRLTVL.